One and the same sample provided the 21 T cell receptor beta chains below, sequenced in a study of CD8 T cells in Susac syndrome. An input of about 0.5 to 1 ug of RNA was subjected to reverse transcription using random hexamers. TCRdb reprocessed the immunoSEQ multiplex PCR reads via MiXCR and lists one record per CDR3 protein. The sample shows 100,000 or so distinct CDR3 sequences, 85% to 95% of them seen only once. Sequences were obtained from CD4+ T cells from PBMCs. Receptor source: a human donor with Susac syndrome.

The CDR3 spells CASSYHQGQLNYGYTF. The CDR3 DNA reads TGTGCCAGCAGTTACCACCAAGGACAGTTAAACTATGGCTACACCTTC. The chain links TRBV6-2 or TRBV6-3 to TRBJ1-2; possibly TRBD1 for D (6 bases). This CDR3 contains 16 residues. Germline V gene data show CDR1 as MNHEY and CDR2 as SVGEGT. The V end lost 2 bases, the J end lost 2 bases, and 15 bases lay between the germline ends.

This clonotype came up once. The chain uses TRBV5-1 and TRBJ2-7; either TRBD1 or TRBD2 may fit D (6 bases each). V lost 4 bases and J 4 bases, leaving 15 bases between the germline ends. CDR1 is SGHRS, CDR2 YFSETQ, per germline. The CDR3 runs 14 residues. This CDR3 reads CASSGGDTGYEQYF. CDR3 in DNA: TGCGCCAGCAGCGGCGGGGACACGGGATACGAGCAGTACTTC.

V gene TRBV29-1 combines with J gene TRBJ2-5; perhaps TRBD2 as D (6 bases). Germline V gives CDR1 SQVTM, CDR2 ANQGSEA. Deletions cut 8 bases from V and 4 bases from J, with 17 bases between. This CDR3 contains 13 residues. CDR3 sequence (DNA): TGCAGCATGCAAGGGGTGGGGGGAGAGACCCAGTACTTC. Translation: CSMQGVGGETQYF.

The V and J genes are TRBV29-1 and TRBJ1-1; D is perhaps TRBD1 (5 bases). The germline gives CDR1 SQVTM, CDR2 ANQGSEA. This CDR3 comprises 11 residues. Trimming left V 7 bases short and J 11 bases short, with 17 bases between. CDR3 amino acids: CSANDPGAAFF. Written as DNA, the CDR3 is TGCAGCGCAAACGACCCCGGGGCGGCTTTCTTT.

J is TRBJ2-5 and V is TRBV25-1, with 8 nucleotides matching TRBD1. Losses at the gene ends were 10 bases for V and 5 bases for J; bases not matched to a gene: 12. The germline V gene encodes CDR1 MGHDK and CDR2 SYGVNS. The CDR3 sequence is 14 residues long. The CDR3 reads CATTAGGFSETQYF. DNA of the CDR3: TGTGCCACCACTGCAGGGGGCTTTTCGGAGACCCAGTACTTC.

In DNA form, the CDR3 reads TGCGCCAGCAGTATGACCCTAGCGGGGCAAAGAGATACGCAGTATTTT. Translated: CASSMTLAGQRDTQYF. This rearrangement joins TRBV10-2 to TRBJ2-3, with 9 nucleotides matching TRBD2. Germline assignment: CDR1 WSHSY and CDR2 SAAADI. The junction had 11 bases not matched to a gene; V was cut back by 5 bases and J by 5 bases. The CDR3 totals 16 residues.

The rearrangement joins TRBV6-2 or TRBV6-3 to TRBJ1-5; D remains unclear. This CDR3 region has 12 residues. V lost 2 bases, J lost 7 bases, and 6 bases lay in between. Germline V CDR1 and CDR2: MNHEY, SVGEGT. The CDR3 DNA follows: TGTGCCAGCAGTTACAACAGACAGCCCCAGCATTTT. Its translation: CASSYNRQPQHF.

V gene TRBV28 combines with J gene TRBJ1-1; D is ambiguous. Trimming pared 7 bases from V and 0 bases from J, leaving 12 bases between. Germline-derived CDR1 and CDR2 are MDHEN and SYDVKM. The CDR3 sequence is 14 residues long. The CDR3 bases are TGTGCCAGCACAGGACGGCCGATGAACACTGAAGCTTTCTTT. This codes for CASTGRPMNTEAFF.

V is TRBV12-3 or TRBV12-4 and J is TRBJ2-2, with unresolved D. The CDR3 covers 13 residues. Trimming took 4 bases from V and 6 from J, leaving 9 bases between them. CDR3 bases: TGTGCCAGCAGTTCAACCACCGCCGGGGAGCTGTTTTTT. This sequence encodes CASSSTTAGELFF.

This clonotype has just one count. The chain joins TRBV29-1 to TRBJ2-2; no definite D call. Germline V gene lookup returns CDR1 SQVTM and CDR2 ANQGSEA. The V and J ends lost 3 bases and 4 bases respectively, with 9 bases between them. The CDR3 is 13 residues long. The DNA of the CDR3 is TGCAGCGTTGATAATGGGGTCACCGGGGAGCTGTTTTTT. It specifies CSVDNGVTGELFF.

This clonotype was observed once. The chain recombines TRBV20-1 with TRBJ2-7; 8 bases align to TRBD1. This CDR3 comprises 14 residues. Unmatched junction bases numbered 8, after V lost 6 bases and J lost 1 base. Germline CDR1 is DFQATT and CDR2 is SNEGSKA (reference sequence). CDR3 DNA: TGCAGTGCGGTAGACAGGGGAAGTTCCTACGAGCAGTACTTC. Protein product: CSAVDRGSSYEQYF.

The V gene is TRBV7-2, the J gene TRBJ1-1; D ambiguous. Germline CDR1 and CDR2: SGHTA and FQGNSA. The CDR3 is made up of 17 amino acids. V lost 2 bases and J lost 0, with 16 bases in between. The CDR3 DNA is TGTGCCAGCAGCTTATTGGAGTTCGTAGCCTTGAACACTGAAGCTTTCTTT. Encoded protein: CASSLLEFVALNTEAFF.

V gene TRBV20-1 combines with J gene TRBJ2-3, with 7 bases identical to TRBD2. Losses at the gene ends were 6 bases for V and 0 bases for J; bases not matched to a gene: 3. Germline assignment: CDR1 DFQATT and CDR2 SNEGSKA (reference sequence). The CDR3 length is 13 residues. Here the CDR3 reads CSAIAGSTDTQYF. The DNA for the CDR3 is TGCAGTGCAATAGCGGGCAGCACAGATACGCAGTATTTT.

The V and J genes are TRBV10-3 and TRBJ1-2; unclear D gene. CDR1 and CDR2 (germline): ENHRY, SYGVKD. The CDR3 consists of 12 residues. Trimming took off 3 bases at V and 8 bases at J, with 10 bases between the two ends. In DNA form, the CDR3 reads TGTGCCATCAGTGAAAGGAGCGACGGCTACACCTTC. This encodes CAISERSDGYTF.

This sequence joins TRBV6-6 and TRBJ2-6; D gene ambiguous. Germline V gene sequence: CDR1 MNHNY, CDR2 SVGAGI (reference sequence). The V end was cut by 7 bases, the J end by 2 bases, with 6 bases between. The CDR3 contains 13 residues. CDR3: CASMMAGANVLTF. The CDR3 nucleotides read TGTGCCAGCATGATGGCTGGGGCCAACGTCCTGACTTTC.

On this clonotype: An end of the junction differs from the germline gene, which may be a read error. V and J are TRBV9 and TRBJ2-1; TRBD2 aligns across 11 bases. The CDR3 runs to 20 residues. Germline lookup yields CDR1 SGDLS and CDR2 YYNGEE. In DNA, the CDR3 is TGTACCAGCAGCGTCGGGACTAGCGGTATCATACCGAGCTCCTACAATGAGCAGTTCTTC. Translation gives CTSSVGTSGIIPSSYNEQFF.

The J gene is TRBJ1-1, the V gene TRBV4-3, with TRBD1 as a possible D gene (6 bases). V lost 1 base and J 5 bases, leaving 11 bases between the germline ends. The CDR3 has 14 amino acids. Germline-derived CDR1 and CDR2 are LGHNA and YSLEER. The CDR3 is CASSQGYRGTEAFF. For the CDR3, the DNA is TGCGCCAGCAGCCAAGGTTATAGGGGGACTGAAGCTTTCTTT.

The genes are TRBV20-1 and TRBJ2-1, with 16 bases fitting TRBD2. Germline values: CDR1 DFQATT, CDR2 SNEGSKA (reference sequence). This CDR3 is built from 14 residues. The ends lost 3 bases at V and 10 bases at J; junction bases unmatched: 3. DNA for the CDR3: TGCAGTGCTAGGGGGACTAGCGGGGGGGACGAGCAGTTCTTC. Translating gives CSARGTSGGDEQFF.

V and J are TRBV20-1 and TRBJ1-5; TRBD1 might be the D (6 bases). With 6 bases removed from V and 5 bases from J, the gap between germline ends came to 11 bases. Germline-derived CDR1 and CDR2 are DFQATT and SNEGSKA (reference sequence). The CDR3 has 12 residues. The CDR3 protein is CSAKGGDQPQHF. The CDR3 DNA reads TGCAGTGCAAAAGGGGGGGATCAGCCCCAGCATTTT.

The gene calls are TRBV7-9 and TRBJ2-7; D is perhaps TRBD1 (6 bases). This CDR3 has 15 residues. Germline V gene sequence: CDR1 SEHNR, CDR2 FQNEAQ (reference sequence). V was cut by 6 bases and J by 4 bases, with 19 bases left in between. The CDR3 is CASSAAQGMGYEQYF. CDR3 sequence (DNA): TGTGCCAGCAGTGCAGCCCAGGGGATGGGTTACGAGCAGTACTTC.

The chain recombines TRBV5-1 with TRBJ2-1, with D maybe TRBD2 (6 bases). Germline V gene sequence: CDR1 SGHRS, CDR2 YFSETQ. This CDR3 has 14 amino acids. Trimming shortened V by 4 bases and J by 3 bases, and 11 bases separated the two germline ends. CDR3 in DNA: TGCGCCAGCAGCGGATCGGGGGACTACAATGAGCAGTTCTTC. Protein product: CASSGSGDYNEQFF.